The following is a T cell receptor beta chain sequence with its context. This sample is part of a study of blood T cell repertoires in COVID-19. Study information: Samples of COVID-19 (acute and convalescent) were obtained from the United States, Italy and Spain. PBMCs, B-cell-depleted T cells, or T cells provided the cDNA or gDNA that made up the material.

This CDR3 is built from 13 residues. Germline CDR1 reads SGHTA; CDR2 reads FQGTGA. Trimming stripped 0 bases from V and 11 bases from J, with 13 bases between. In the source study's methods: The assay estimated nucleated cells by amplifying reference gene primers. Profiled with immunoSEQ multiplex PCR; TCRdb holds only in-frame clones, not every one. The V and J calls and clone size come from that table; D and trimming were worked out from the DNA. The sample holds hundreds of thousands of clones, 87% seen once. The receptor was derived from a man aged 55-75 years who had recovered from COVID-19. The specimen sequenced was peripheral blood. The chain recombines TRBV7-3 with TRBJ1-2; the D gene is possibly TRBD1 (6 bases). CDR3 protein: CASSLTTGRGYTF. The CDR3 DNA reads as TGTGCCAGCAGCTTAACTACGGGGAGGGGGTACACCTTC.